What follows are 14 T cell receptor beta chains derived from one specimen sequenced in a study of beta chain features in type 1 diabetes. No antigen has been identified for these receptors. Whole-study results and caveats: Shorter TCRB CDR3s, moderately but significantly so, marked every one of the four CD4+ subsets in Type 1 diabetes patients.

The authors reverse transcribed all of the isolated RNA, so sequencing captured expressed TCRB transcripts. Sequenced by immunoSEQ multiplex PCR; TCRdb stores in-frame clones only, minus some. This table holds roughly 150,000 clones, roughly 9% found once. Input material: central memory CD4+ T cells from blood. These receptors all come from a woman in her 30s with type 1 diabetes.

The chain links TRBV19 to TRBJ2-2, with unresolved D. The V gene lost 3 bases and the J gene lost 6 bases, with 5 bases spanning the gap. CDR3 length: 12 residues. Germline lookup yields CDR1 LNHDA and CDR2 SQIVND (reference sequence). The DNA of the CDR3 is TGTGCCAGTAGTATCGAGGCCGGGGAGCTGTTTTTT. Its translation is CASSIEAGELFF.

The chain carries TRBV11-2 and TRBJ2-2; D ambiguous. V lost 5 bases to trimming and J lost 2 bases, with 9 bases between them. This CDR3 has 14 amino acids. Germline CDR1 and CDR2: SGHAT and FQNNGV. The CDR3 sequence: CASSLNSNTGELFF. CDR3 DNA: TGTGCCAGCAGCCTTAACAGTAACACCGGGGAGCTGTTTTTT.

The chain employs TRBV7-2 and TRBJ2-7, with 8 bases lining up with TRBD1. V lost 6 bases, J lost 3 bases, and 19 bases stayed unmatched. Germline V gene data show CDR1 as SGHTA and CDR2 as FQGNSA. The length of the CDR3 is 18 residues. CDR3 nucleotide sequence: TGTGCCAGCAGGGCGACAGGGGAAGAAACAATTCCGCTCTACGAGCAGTACTTC. It codes for CASRATGEETIPLYEQYF. The whole variable domain, filled in from reference TRBV7-2 and TRBJ2-7, reads GAGVSQSPSNKVTEKGKDVELRCDPISGHTALYWYRQSLGQGLEFLIYFQGNSAPDKSGLPSDRFSAERTGGSVSTLTIQRTQQEDSAVYLCASRATGEETIPLYEQYFGPGTRLTVT.

This clone was recorded a few times. The CDR3 DNA reads TGTGCCACCAGTCCCCTGGCGGGAGAAAATGAGCAGTACTTC. Its translation: CATSPLAGENEQYF. The chain uses TRBV19 and TRBJ2-7; TRBD2 matches 7 bases. The trim removed 10 bases at V and 7 bases at J, leaving 16 bases unmatched. Germline V CDR1 and CDR2: LNHDA, SQIVND (reference sequence). The CDR3 totals 14 residues.

This clone was observed a handful of times. The chain uses TRBV4-2 and TRBJ2-1; D may be TRBD2 (5 bases). V lost 3 bases and J 4 bases, leaving 10 bases between the germline ends. Per the germline V gene, CDR1 is LGHNA and CDR2 is YNFKEQ. The CDR3 length is 14 residues. The DNA for the CDR3 is TGTGCCAGCAGCCAGGAGGACCATTACAATGAGCAGTTCTTC. Translating it yields CASSQEDHYNEQFF.

Notes on this clone: An end of the junction does not agree with germline; a read error may underlie this. This rearrangement joins TRBV5-4 to TRBJ1-4; possible D gene TRBD1, 5 bases. CDR1 SGHNT and CDR2 YYREEE come from the germline V gene (reference sequence). The CDR3 totals 14 residues. The CDR3 DNA follows: TGTGCCAGCAGCCCCGCAGGGACTAATGAGAAACTGTTTTTT. Translated: CASSPAGTNEKLFF.

A few counts support this clone. The J gene is TRBJ1-5, the V gene TRBV2, with a possible D match to TRBD1 (5 bases). The V end was cut by 7 bases, the J end by 3 bases, with 16 bases between. The CDR3 spans 15 residues. Germline loops: CDR1 SNHLY, CDR2 FYNNEI. The CDR3 nucleotides are TGTGCCAGCACCCTCGGGGGATATGTCAATCAGCCCCAGCATTTT. Residues: CASTLGGYVNQPQHF.

In its sample, this clone was seen a few times. V usage is TRBV10-3 and J usage is TRBJ1-4; D may be TRBD1 (6 bases). The length of the CDR3 is 15 residues. CDR1 is ENHRY and CDR2 is SYGVKD in the germline V gene. Trimming left V 8 bases short and J 0 bases short, with 13 bases between. The CDR3 nucleotides are TGTGCCATCGGACGGACAGCGGCAACTAATGAAAAACTGTTTTTT. Translated: CAIGRTAATNEKLFF.

The chain links TRBV6-1 to TRBJ2-7; D is possibly TRBD2 (5 bases). In germline, CDR1 is MNHNS, CDR2 SASEGT. The CDR3 length is 17 residues. V was trimmed by 0 bases and J by 2 bases, leaving 17 bases between them. CDR3 sequence: CASSEAAWGSVPYEQYF. DNA of the CDR3: TGTGCCAGCAGTGAAGCCGCTTGGGGTAGCGTCCCCTACGAGCAGTACTTC.

This clone appeared a few times. J is TRBJ1-2 and V is TRBV20-1, with D unclear. The germline V gene encodes CDR1 DFQATT and CDR2 SNEGSKA (reference sequence). V was trimmed by 5 bases and J by 4 bases, leaving 8 bases between them. The CDR3 is 11 residues long. The CDR3 DNA is TGCAGTGCTTACCACACCTATGGCTACACCTTC. Its translation is CSAYHTYGYTF.

The chain employs TRBV11-2 and TRBJ1-1, with D hard to call. V was shortened by 1 base and J by 2 bases, with 11 bases between the two germline ends. CDR1 is SGHAT, CDR2 FQNNGV, per germline. The CDR3 sequence is 15 residues long. CDR3 sequence reads: CASSLVAGFNTEAFF. In nucleotides, the CDR3 is TGTGCCAGCAGCTTAGTTGCGGGCTTCAACACTGAAGCTTTCTTT.

This clone was counted a few times. The chain employs TRBV5-4 and TRBJ2-1; TRBD2 matches 8 bases. Losses at the gene ends were 2 bases for V and 6 bases for J; bases not matched to a gene: 7. The CDR3 covers 15 residues. Germline loops: CDR1 SGHNT, CDR2 YYREEE (reference sequence). CDR3: CASSFGAGGLNEQFF. CDR3 DNA: TGTGCCAGCAGCTTTGGGGCGGGAGGACTCAATGAGCAGTTCTTC.

The chain carries TRBV5-4 and TRBJ2-3; 8 nucleotides match TRBD1. V lost 4 bases to trimming and J lost 4 bases; unmatched junction nucleotides: 5. Germline-derived CDR1 and CDR2 are SGHNT and YYREEE (reference sequence). This CDR3 contains 14 residues. The CDR3: CASSTRQGSDTQYF. In DNA, the CDR3 is TGTGCCAGCAGCACTCGACAGGGGTCAGATACGCAGTATTTT.

The gene calls are TRBV29-1 and TRBJ2-7; 10 positions agree with TRBD1. The CDR3 runs 13 residues. Per germline, CDR1 SQVTM and CDR2 ANQGSEA. Trimming cost V 6 bases and J 3 bases; bases outside gene matches: 5. In DNA, the CDR3 is TGCAGCGTCCCGGGACAGGGGATCTACGAGCAGTACTTC. Translated: CSVPGQGIYEQYF.